These 31 T cell receptor beta chains were all obtained from the same sample, sequenced in a study of T cells in Graves' hyperthyroidism and ophthalmopathy. RNA transcripts were the template for amplifying TCR beta CDR3 regions. First-round RT-PCR of the TCR CDR3 relied on the HTBI primer set. From the multiplex PCR reads, TCRdb called clonotypes with MiXCR, one entry per CDR3 protein. Of 330,000 or so distinct CDR3 sequences in the sample, 15% to 20% were seen once. The sample was blood. These receptors came from a middle-aged woman with Graves' ophthalmopathy.

The rearrangement joins TRBV27 to TRBJ1-2; D is ambiguous. The CDR3 length is 14 residues. V lost 3 bases, J lost 6 bases, and 14 bases lay in between. The V gene's germline CDR1 is MNHEY and CDR2 SMNVEV (reference sequence). The CDR3 DNA follows: TGTGCCAGCAGTTTGGTCCAGTTTTTCCATGGCTACACCTTC. Translated, it gives CASSLVQFFHGYTF.

V is TRBV6-1 and J is TRBJ1-2, with D unclear. Germline V gene sequence: CDR1 MNHNS, CDR2 SASEGT. V dropped 7 bases and J dropped 8 bases, with 23 bases sitting between them. The CDR3 runs 15 residues. CDR3 protein: CASTNPRMMDWGYTF. CDR3 sequence (DNA): TGTGCCAGCACTAACCCAAGGATGATGGATTGGGGCTACACCTTC.

In its sample, this clonotype was seen many times. V gene TRBV6-1 combines with J gene TRBJ1-1; D uncertain. This CDR3 comprises 13 residues. The germline gives CDR1 MNHNS, CDR2 SASEGT. Trimming removed 7 bases from V and 1 base from J, with 10 bases in between. Here the CDR3 reads CASNLGENTEAFF. The CDR3 coding sequence is TGTGCCAGCAACCTCGGGGAGAACACTGAAGCTTTCTTT.

The table lists this clonotype with many counts. This chain uses TRBV6-4 with TRBJ2-7; perhaps TRBD2 as D (6 bases). Trimming stripped 8 bases from V and 3 bases from J, with 14 bases between. CDR3 length equals 13 residues. Germline assignment: CDR1 MRHNA and CDR2 SNTAGT. CDR3 region: CASPLALCYEQYF. In DNA, the CDR3 is TGTGCCAGCCCCCTAGCGTTATGCTACGAGCAGTACTTC.

Many counts were recorded for this clonotype. This chain joins TRBV4-3 and TRBJ1-3; no clear D gene. Trimming removed 0 bases at V and 0 bases at J, with 6 bases between. The CDR3 totals 15 residues. Per the germline V gene, CDR1 is LGHNA and CDR2 is YSLEER. CDR3 nucleotide sequence: TGCGCCAGCAGCCAAGACGGGAGCTCTGGAAACACCATATATTTT. Encoded protein: CASSQDGSSGNTIYF.

This clonotype appeared many times. The rearrangement uses TRBV11-2 and TRBJ2-7; 10 bases line up with TRBD1. CDR1 and CDR2 from the germline V gene are SGHAT and FQNNGV. V shed 6 bases, J shed 7 bases, and the junction held 6 bases outside the gene matches. The CDR3 length is 13 residues. CDR3: CASRWTGGREQYF. CDR3 sequence (DNA): TGTGCCAGCAGGTGGACAGGGGGTCGGGAGCAGTACTTC.

At least ten counts were recorded for this clonotype. J is TRBJ2-3 and V is TRBV7-2, with unresolved D. Trimming shortened V by 6 bases and J by 3 bases, and 19 bases separated the two germline ends. The CDR3 is 16 residues long. CDR1 is SGHTA, CDR2 FQGNSA, per germline. The CDR3 spells CASSPALRKGTDTQYF. The CDR3 DNA reads as TGTGCCAGCAGTCCCGCCCTCAGGAAAGGTACAGATACGCAGTATTTT.

Many counts were recorded for this clonotype. V and J are TRBV2 and TRBJ2-1; 10 bases fit TRBD2. The V gene end was trimmed by 4 bases and the J gene end by 12 bases; junction bases not matched to a gene: 12. CDR1 and CDR2 from the germline V gene are SNHLY and FYNNEI. The CDR3 is 15 residues long. Here the CDR3 reads CASSADSGRAIGQFF. The CDR3 DNA reads as TGTGCCAGCAGTGCAGACAGCGGGAGGGCGATCGGGCAGTTCTTC.

This clonotype was seen ten or more times. This chain joins TRBV20-1 and TRBJ2-5; D assignment may be TRBD1 or TRBD2 (6 bases each). Trimming left V 3 bases short and J 4 bases short, with 21 bases between. The CDR3 has 16 residues. Germline assignment: CDR1 DFQATT and CDR2 SNEGSKA (reference sequence). CDR3 nucleotide sequence: TGCAGTGCTAGTTTGGTGGTGTTCGGGGGCGGAGAGACCCAGTACTTC. Protein: CSASLVVFGGGETQYF.

This clonotype has a count of ten or more. The chain is built from TRBV15 and TRBJ1-5, with D unclear. Trimming removed 1 base from V and 5 bases from J, with 18 bases in between. This CDR3 region has 17 residues. Germline V lookup: CDR1 LNHNV, CDR2 YYDKDF (reference sequence). CDR3 protein: CATSRGRAEGIHQPQHF. CDR3 bases: TGTGCCACCAGCAGAGGCCGGGCTGAGGGAATTCATCAGCCCCAGCATTTT.

This clonotype was counted at least ten times. The V gene is TRBV4-1, the J gene TRBJ2-5; 7 bases line up with TRBD1. The CDR3 covers 15 residues. The V gene's germline CDR1 is MGHRA and CDR2 YSYEKL. Unmatched junction bases numbered 2, after V lost 0 bases and J lost 1 base. CDR3 nucleotides: TGCGCCAGCAGCCAAGATAGGGACAGCCAAGAGACCCAGTACTTC. It codes for CASSQDRDSQETQYF.

This clonotype was counted at least ten times. The chain uses TRBV20-1 and TRBJ2-5; the D is unclear. CDR3 length equals 12 residues. The V gene's germline CDR1 is DFQATT and CDR2 SNEGSKA (reference sequence). V gave up 3 bases and J gave up 2 bases, with 7 bases separating them. The CDR3 nucleotides read TGCAGTGCTAGCGATAGTCAAGAGACCCAGTACTTC. Encoded protein: CSASDSQETQYF.

This clonotype was seen at least ten times. The chain joins TRBV28 to TRBJ2-5, with 8 bases matching TRBD1. V trimming: 6 bases; J trimming: 6 bases; junction bases outside the gene matches: 9. Germline V lookup: CDR1 MDHEN, CDR2 SYDVKM. CDR3 length: 14 amino acids. This CDR3 is CASSSGQGLKTQYF. CDR3 bases: TGTGCCAGCAGCTCTGGACAGGGCCTTAAGACCCAGTACTTC.

This clonotype was counted ten times or more. The gene calls are TRBV6-2 or TRBV6-3 and TRBJ1-5; tentative D call: TRBD1 (5 bases). Trimming removed 7 bases at V and 5 bases at J, with 12 bases between. Germline V gene sequence: CDR1 MNHEY, CDR2 SVGEGT. CDR3 length equals 13 residues. DNA of the CDR3: TGTGCCAGCAATCTCAGGGTGGATCAGCCCCAGCATTTT. Its protein is CASNLRVDQPQHF.

The chain links TRBV18 to TRBJ2-7; 9 positions match TRBD2. Losses at the gene ends were 2 bases for V and 0 bases for J; bases not matched to a gene: 2. Germline V gene sequence: CDR1 KGHSH, CDR2 LQKENI. CDR3 length: 15 residues. Here the CDR3 DNA reads TGTGCCAGCTCACCAGTAGCGGGAGTCTCCTACGAGCAGTACTTC. The encoded protein is CASSPVAGVSYEQYF.

This clonotype was detected ten times or more. The chain carries TRBV7-2 and TRBJ1-2, with 7 nucleotides matching TRBD1. The CDR3 is 14 residues long. The V and J ends lost 4 bases and 7 bases, in that order; junction bases with no gene match: 9. Germline lookup yields CDR1 SGHTA and CDR2 FQGNSA. CDR3 sequence: CASSSQGNAIGYTF. CDR3 nucleotides: TGTGCCAGCAGCTCACAGGGGAATGCGATTGGCTACACCTTC.

There are many counts of this clonotype. The junction departs from germline at one end; a sequencing error may be responsible. The chain employs TRBV6-1 and TRBJ2-4; a possible D gene is TRBD1 (6 bases). The CDR3 is 13 residues long. CDR1 is MNHNS, CDR2 SASEGT, per germline. The CDR3: CASSIDRINIRYF. The CDR3 DNA is TGTGCCAGCAGTATTGACAGGATCAACATTCGGTACTTC.

This clonotype was recorded a few times. The gene calls are TRBV6-1 and TRBJ1-6; D ambiguous. The CDR3 runs 16 residues. V lost 3 bases to trimming and J lost 2 bases, with 11 bases between them. CDR1 and CDR2 (germline): MNHNS, SASEGT. This chain's CDR3 is CASSDALWAYNSPLHF. The DNA for the CDR3 is TGTGCCAGCAGTGACGCGCTTTGGGCCTATAATTCACCCCTCCACTTT.

This clonotype showed up many times. The chain couples TRBV5-1 to TRBJ1-2; 8 positions match TRBD1. The CDR3 has 14 amino acids. Germline V CDR1 and CDR2: SGHRS, YFSETQ. Trimming took 0 bases from V and 8 from J; bases not matched to a gene: 6. The CDR3 loop is CASSLVQGVDGYTF. The CDR3 nucleotides are TGCGCCAGCAGCTTGGTACAGGGGGTGGACGGCTACACCTTC.

This clonotype was counted at least ten times. CDR3 region: CASSYLRVDSPLHF. The CDR3 DNA reads TGTGCCAGCAGTTACCTTCGGGTCGATTCACCCCTCCACTTT. The rearrangement joins TRBV6-5 to TRBJ1-6; D unresolved. The CDR3 spans 14 residues. Germline CDR1 reads MNHEY; CDR2 reads SVGAGI. The V end was cut by 2 bases, the J end by 8 bases, with 10 bases between.

The chain is built from TRBV30 and TRBJ2-7; a possible D gene is TRBD1 (5 bases). This CDR3 region has 15 residues. With 1 base removed from V and 2 bases from J, the gap between germline ends came to 15 bases. Germline CDR1 reads GTSNPN; CDR2 reads SVGIG (reference sequence). The CDR3: CAWSGDLTVAYEQYF. In DNA, the CDR3 is TGTGCCTGGAGTGGAGACCTGACAGTAGCCTACGAGCAGTACTTC.

This clonotype has at least ten counts. The chain combines TRBV7-2 with TRBJ2-3; D is possibly TRBD1 (6 bases). Per the germline V gene, CDR1 is SGHTA and CDR2 is FQGNSA. The V end was cut by 2 bases, the J end by 5 bases, with 17 bases between. CDR3 length equals 16 residues. This CDR3 reads CASSLSSVGAVDTQYF. In DNA, the CDR3 is TGTGCCAGCAGCTTATCCTCGGTGGGGGCCGTAGATACGCAGTATTTT.

V gene TRBV10-3 combines with J gene TRBJ1-6; weak D call: TRBD1 (5 bases). V lost 4 bases, J lost 3 bases, and 10 bases lay in between. The germline V gene has CDR1 ENHRY and CDR2 SYGVKD. The length of the CDR3 is 15 residues. This CDR3 is CAISAQQVYNSPLHF. The CDR3 nucleotides are TGTGCCATCAGTGCGCAACAGGTCTATAATTCACCCCTCCACTTT.

This clonotype was seen ten or more times. The chain links TRBV9 to TRBJ1-2; the D gene is possibly TRBD1 (6 bases). Germline V gives CDR1 SGDLS, CDR2 YYNGEE. V was clipped by 2 bases and J by 7 bases, with 12 bases between them. The CDR3 totals 13 residues. CDR3 in DNA: TGTGCCAGCAGCGTCGGGGGGGCAGGTGGCTACACCTTC. Protein sequence: CASSVGGAGGYTF. The full variable domain, with the rest looked up from reference TRBV9 and TRBJ1-2, is DSGVTQTPKHLITATGQRVTLRCSPRSGDLSVYWYQQSLDQGLQFLIQYYNGEERAKGNILERFSAQQFPDLHSELNLSSLELGDSALYFCASSVGGAGGYTFGSGTRLTVV.

The chain recombines TRBV11-2 with TRBJ2-5; D unclear. The CDR3 loop spans 11 amino acids. CDR1 SGHAT and CDR2 FQNNGV come from the germline V gene. The V end lost 5 bases, the J end lost 3 bases, and 4 bases lay between the germline ends. The CDR3 DNA follows: TGTGCCAGCAGCCACGAAGAGACCCAGTACTTC. This gives the protein CASSHEETQYF.

In this sample, this clonotype turned up many times. This chain connects TRBV6-2 or TRBV6-3 to TRBJ2-2; tentatively, D is TRBD2 (5 bases). CDR1 is MNHEY and CDR2 is SVGEGT in the germline V gene. The CDR3 consists of 18 residues. V gave up 6 bases and J gave up 0 bases, with 20 bases separating them. This CDR3 reads CASRRWRGPYPNTGELFF. CDR3 in DNA: TGTGCCAGCAGGAGATGGCGCGGGCCCTACCCGAACACCGGGGAGCTGTTTTTT.

In its sample, this clonotype was seen many times. This sequence joins TRBV12-3 or TRBV12-4 and TRBJ1-3; D is undetermined. Trimming removed 6 bases at V and 4 bases at J, with 13 bases between. CDR3 size: 14 residues. The CDR3: CASRPHSEGNTIYF. Written as DNA, the CDR3 is TGTGCCAGCAGGCCACACTCGGAGGGAAACACCATATATTTT.

This clonotype was seen many times. Possible read error: a much larger clone is one base away. This sequence joins TRBV24-1 and TRBJ1-1, with D perhaps TRBD1 (5 bases). The CDR3 has 13 residues. Germline CDR1 KGHDR, CDR2 SFDVKD. CDR3 in amino acids: CATCEPAKGEAFF. In DNA form, the CDR3 reads TGTGCCACCTGTGAGCCAGCCAAGGGGGAAGCTTTCTTT.

This clonotype has a count of ten or more. This chain joins TRBV27 and TRBJ2-7; D unresolved. The length of the CDR3 is 15 residues. The germline V and J ends were trimmed by 5 bases and 5 bases, with 19 bases remaining between them. From germline, CDR1 is MNHEY and CDR2 SMNVEV (reference sequence). CDR3 coding DNA: TGTGCCAGCAGTCCCTTCATATCAGAAGAAAACGAGCAGTACTTC. The encoded protein is CASSPFISEENEQYF.

In this sample, this clonotype turned up many times. This chain links TRBV11-2 with TRBJ1-1; TRBD1 agrees at 10 bases. Germline V gene sequence: CDR1 SGHAT, CDR2 FQNNGV. The CDR3 is 17 residues long. V lost 5 bases to trimming and J lost 3 bases; unmatched junction nucleotides: 12. CDR3: CASSLSGTGDFDTEAFF. The CDR3 nucleotides are TGTGCCAGCAGCCTCTCCGGGACAGGGGATTTTGACACTGAAGCTTTCTTT.

This clonotype was seen ten or more times. V and J are TRBV28 and TRBJ1-5; 10 positions agree with TRBD1. There are 12 residues in the CDR3. Losses at the gene ends were 8 bases for V and 7 bases for J; bases not matched to a gene: 2. Germline CDR1 and CDR2: MDHEN and SYDVKM. The CDR3 DNA reads TGTGCCAGCGGACAGGGGGGACAGCCCCAGCATTTT. Residues: CASGQGGQPQHF.